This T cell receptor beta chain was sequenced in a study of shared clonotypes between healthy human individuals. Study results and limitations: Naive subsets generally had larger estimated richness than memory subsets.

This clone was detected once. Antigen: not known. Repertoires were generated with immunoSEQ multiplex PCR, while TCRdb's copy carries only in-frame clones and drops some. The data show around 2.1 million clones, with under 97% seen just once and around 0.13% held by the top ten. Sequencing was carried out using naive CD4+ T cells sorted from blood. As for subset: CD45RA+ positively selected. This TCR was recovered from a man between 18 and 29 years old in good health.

DNA of the CDR3: TGTGCCATCAGTGGTGGTCAGGTGTTTAATGAAAAACTGTTTTTT. This codes for CAISGGQVFNEKLFF. This sequence joins TRBV10-3 and TRBJ1-4; D is uncertain. The germline gives CDR1 ENHRY, CDR2 SYGVKD. Trimming stripped 4 bases from V and 4 bases from J, with 13 bases between. This CDR3 is 15 amino acids long.